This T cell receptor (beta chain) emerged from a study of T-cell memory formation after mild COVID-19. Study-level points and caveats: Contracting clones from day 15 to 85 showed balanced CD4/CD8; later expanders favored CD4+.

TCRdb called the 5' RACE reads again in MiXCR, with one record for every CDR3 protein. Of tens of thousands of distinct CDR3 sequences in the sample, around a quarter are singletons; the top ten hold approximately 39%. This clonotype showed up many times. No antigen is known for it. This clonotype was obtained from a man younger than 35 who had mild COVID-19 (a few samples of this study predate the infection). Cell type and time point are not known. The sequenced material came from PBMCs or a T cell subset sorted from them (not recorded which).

CDR3 region: CASSYGGGRNTGELFF. CDR3 nucleotide sequence: TGCGCCAGCAGCTACGGAGGGGGGAGGAACACCGGGGAGCTGTTTTTT. The J gene is TRBJ2-2, the V gene TRBV4-3; either TRBD1 or TRBD2 may fit D (6 bases each). Trimming cost V 5 bases and J 1 base, with 14 bases left between them. Germline CDR1 and CDR2: LGHNA and YSLEER. The CDR3 consists of 16 residues.